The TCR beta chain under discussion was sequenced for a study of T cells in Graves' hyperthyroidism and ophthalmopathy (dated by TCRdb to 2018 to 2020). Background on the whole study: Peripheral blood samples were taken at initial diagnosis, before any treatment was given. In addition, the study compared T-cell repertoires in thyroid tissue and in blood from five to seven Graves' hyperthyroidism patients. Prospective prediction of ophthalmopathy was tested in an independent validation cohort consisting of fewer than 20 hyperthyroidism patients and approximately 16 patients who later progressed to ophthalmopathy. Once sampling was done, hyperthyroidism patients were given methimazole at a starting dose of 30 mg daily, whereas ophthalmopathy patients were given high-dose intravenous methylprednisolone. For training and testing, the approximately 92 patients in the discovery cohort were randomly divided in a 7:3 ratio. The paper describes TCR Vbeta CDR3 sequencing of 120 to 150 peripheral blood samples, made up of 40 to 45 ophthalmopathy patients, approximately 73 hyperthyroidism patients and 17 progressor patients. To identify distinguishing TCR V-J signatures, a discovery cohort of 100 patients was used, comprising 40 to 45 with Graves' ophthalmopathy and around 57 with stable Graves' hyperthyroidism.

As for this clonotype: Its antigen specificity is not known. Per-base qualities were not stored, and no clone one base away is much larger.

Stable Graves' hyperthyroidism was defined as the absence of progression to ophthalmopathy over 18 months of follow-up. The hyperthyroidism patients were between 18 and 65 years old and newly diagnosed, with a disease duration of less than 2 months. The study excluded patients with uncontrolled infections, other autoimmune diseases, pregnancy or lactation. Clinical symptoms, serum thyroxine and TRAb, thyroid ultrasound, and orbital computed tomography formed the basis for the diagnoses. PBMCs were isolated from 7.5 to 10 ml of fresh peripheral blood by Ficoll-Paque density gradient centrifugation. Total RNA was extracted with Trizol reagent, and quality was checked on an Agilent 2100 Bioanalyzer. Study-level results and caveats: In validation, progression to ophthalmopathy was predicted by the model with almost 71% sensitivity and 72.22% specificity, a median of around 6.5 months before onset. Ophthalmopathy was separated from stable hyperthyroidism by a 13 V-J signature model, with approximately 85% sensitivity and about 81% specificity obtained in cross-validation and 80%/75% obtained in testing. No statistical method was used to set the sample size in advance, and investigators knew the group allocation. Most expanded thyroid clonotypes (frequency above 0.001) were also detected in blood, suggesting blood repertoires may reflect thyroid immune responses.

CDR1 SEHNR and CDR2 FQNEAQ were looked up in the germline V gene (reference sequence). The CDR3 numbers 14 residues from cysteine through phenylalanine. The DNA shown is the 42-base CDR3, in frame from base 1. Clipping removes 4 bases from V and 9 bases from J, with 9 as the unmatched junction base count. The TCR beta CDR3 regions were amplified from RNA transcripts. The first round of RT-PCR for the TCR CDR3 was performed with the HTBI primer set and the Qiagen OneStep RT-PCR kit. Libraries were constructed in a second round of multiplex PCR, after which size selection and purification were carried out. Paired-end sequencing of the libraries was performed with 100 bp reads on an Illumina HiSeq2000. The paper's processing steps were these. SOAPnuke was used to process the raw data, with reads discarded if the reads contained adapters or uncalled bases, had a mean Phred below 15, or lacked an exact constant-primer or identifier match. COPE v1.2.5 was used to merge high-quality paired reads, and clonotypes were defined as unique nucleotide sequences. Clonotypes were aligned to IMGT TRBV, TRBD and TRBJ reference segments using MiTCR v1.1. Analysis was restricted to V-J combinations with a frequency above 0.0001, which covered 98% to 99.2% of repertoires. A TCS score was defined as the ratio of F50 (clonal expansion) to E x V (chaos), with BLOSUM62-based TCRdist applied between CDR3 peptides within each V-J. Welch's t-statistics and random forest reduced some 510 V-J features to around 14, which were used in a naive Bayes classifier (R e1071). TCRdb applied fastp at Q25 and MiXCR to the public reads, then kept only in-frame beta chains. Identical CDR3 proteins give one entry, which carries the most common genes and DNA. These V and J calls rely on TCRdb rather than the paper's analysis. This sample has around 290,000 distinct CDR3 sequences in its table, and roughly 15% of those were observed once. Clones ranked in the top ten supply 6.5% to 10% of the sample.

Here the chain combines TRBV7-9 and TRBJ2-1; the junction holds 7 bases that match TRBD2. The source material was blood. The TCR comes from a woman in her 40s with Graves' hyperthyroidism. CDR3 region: CASSYLGLEAEQFF. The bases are TGTGCCAGCAGCTACCTCGGACTAGAGGCTGAGCAGTTCTTC.